This is a list of T cell receptor beta chains from one sample in a study of beta chain features in type 1 diabetes. Some clones are missing from TCRdb's copy, which holds only in-frame ones; the method was immunoSEQ multiplex PCR. The sample lists about 220,000 clones, 9.5% to 13% occurring once. The sample was central memory CD4+ T cells from blood. Receptor source: a man aged 18 to 30 in good health. Both conserved end residues are part of each CDR3. D genes are given only for firm matches. Rows may omit the clone size; those that give it use once, few, many or a size class.

DNA,CDR3,J,size,D,length,V
TGTGCCAGCAGTGAAGCGACAGGGGCGCCCTATGGCTACACCTTC,CASSEATGAPYGYTF,TRBJ1-2,.,TRBD1,15,TRBV6-1
TGCGCCAGCAGCTTGACCCTAGGGACAGGGGGCAACGAGCAGTACTTC,CASSLTLGTGGNEQYF,TRBJ2-7,.,TRBD1,16,TRBV5-1
TGTGCCAGCAGCTCCCACAGGGGAGGCGACGAGCAGTACTTC,CASSSHRGGDEQYF,TRBJ2-7,few,.,14,TRBV7-8
TGTGCCAGCAGTTACGGGACGGACTATGGCTACACCTTC,CASSYGTDYGYTF,TRBJ1-2,.,.,13,TRBV6-5
TGTGCCAGCACCCTCTACATAACAGGGGTCTACTCTGGGGCCAACGTCCTGACTTTC,CASTLYITGVYSGANVLTF,TRBJ2-6,.,TRBD1,19,TRBV4-2
TGCAGTGCAGACAAATCTAGCACAGATACGCAGTATTTT,CSADKSSTDTQYF,TRBJ2-3,.,.,13,TRBV29-1
TGTGCCAGCAGTCCGCCCCGACTAGCGGGAGGTCACGAGCAGTACTTC,CASSPPRLAGGHEQYF,TRBJ2-7,many,TRBD2,16,TRBV27
TGTGCCAGCAGCTTAGTAGGCGGGATAGGCACAGATACGCAGTATTTT,CASSLVGGIGTDTQYF,TRBJ2-3,few,.,16,TRBV7-9
TGTGCCAGCAGTGAGAGGTTAGATAATGAGCAGTTCTTC,CASSERLDNEQFF,TRBJ2-1,few,.,13,TRBV2
TGTGCCAGCAGCAAAGCCGGGACTAGCGGGAGCCTGGTCGGTAACATTCAGTACTTC,CASSKAGTSGSLVGNIQYF,TRBJ2-4,many,TRBD2,19,TRBV7-2
TGTGCCAGCTCACCGGTACCTAGCACAGATACGCAGTATTTT,CASSPVPSTDTQYF,TRBJ2-3,.,.,14,TRBV18
TGTGCCTGGAGTGCTCGCTTGGAGAATGAAAAACTGTTTTTT,CAWSARLENEKLFF,TRBJ1-4,.,.,14,TRBV30
TGTGCCAGCAGCCCGACGACAGATACGCAGTATTTT,CASSPTTDTQYF,TRBJ2-3,few,.,12,TRBV7-2
TGTGCCAGCAGCCTATTGGGACAGGGGGCAGAGACCCAGTACTTC,CASSLLGQGAETQYF,TRBJ2-5,many,TRBD1,15,TRBV7-3
TGTGCCAGCAGCCTGACCTGGGATCAGCCCCAGCATTTT,CASSLTWDQPQHF,TRBJ1-5,.,.,13,TRBV7-2
TGCGCCAGCAGCTATCCTGGCTACAATGAGCAGTTCTTC,CASSYPGYNEQFF,TRBJ2-1,.,.,13,TRBV5-1
TGCGCCAGCAGTCAACCGAGCCGGACACTACAAGAGACCCAGTACTTC,CASSQPSRTLQETQYF,TRBJ2-5,few,.,16,TRBV23-1
TGTGCCAGCAGCTATAAGGGGCGTAGCAATCAGCCCCAGCATTTT,CASSYKGRSNQPQHF,TRBJ1-5,.,.,15,TRBV5-6
TGTGCCAGCAGCTTAGGGTATAGCACAGATACGCAGTATTTT,CASSLGYSTDTQYF,TRBJ2-3,few,.,14,TRBV7-9
TGCGCCAGCAGCTCAGGGACAGGGAACACCGGGGAGCTGTTTTTT,CASSSGTGNTGELFF,TRBJ2-2,few,TRBD1,15,TRBV5-1
TGTGCCAGCAGCCGTGCCAATCGGGCTTTCTTT,CASSRANRAFF,TRBJ1-1,once,.,11,TRBV6-5
TGTGCCAGCAGCTTAGGGAACTCAGGATCCAGAGATGAGCAGTTCTTC,CASSLGNSGSRDEQFF,TRBJ2-1,few,.,16,TRBV7-3
TGTGCCAGCAGCTTAGAGGCCTGGGGCTCCTACGAGCAGTACTTC,CASSLEAWGSYEQYF,TRBJ2-7,.,.,15,TRBV7-6